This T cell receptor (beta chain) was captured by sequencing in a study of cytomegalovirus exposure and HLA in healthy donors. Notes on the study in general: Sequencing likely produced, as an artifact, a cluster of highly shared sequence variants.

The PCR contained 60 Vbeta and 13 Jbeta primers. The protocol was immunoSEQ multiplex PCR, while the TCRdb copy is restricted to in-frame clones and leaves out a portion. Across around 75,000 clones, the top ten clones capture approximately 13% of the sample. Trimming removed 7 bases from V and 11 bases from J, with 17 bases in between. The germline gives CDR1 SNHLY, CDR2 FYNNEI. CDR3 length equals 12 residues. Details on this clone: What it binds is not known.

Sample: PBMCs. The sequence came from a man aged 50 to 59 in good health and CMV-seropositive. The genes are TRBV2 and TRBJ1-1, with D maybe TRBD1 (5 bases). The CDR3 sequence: CASTEGAGRAFF. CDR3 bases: TGTGCCAGCACCGAAGGGGCGGGACGGGCTTTCTTT.